The 12 T cell receptor beta chains reported below all come from one sample, sequenced in a study of cytomegalovirus exposure and HLA in healthy donors. With 60 Vbeta and 13 Jbeta primers, the PCR was carried out. TCRdb's copy holds only in-frame clones and misses some; the assay was immunoSEQ multiplex PCR. The data show about 150,000 clones, with around 84% seen just once and 2.5% held by the top ten. Sequenced: PBMCs. These receptors were taken from a boy under 10 years old in good health and CMV-seronegative.

The V call is TRBV10-3, the J call TRBJ2-3; the D is unclear. The CDR3 is 16 residues long. Between the trimmed V and J ends, which lost 4 bases and 0 bases, there was a span of 14 bases. In germline, CDR1 is ENHRY, CDR2 SYGVKD. The CDR3 reads CAISGNRASSTDTQYF. CDR3 DNA sequence: TGTGCCATCAGTGGGAACAGAGCCTCTAGCACAGATACGCAGTATTTT.

This chain uses TRBV7-9 with TRBJ2-5; 12 bases fit TRBD2. Germline V gene data show CDR1 as SEHNR and CDR2 as FQNEAQ (reference sequence). The CDR3 length is 14 residues. V shed 5 bases and J 6 bases; nucleotides not matched to a gene: 4. The CDR3 region is CASSPTSGRQTQYF. Here the CDR3 DNA reads TGTGCCAGCAGCCCAACTAGCGGGAGGCAGACCCAGTACTTC.

The V call is TRBV6-1, the J call TRBJ1-6; a possible D gene is TRBD1 (6 bases). The ends were cut back, 8 bases at V and 10 bases at J, with 12 bases in the middle. This CDR3 has 12 amino acids. Per the germline V gene, CDR1 is MNHNS and CDR2 is SASEGT. This chain's CDR3 is CASSRGTSPLHF. The CDR3 DNA reads TGTGCCAGCTCTAGGGGGACGTCACCCCTCCACTTT.

This chain joins TRBV5-4 and TRBJ2-5; 14 positions agree with TRBD2. The V segment lost 5 bases and the J segment 5 bases; nucleotides outside the gene matches: 14. CDR1 and CDR2 (germline): SGHNT, YYREEE (reference sequence). This CDR3 is 18 amino acids long. CDR3 residues: CASSSGLAGVGVRETQYF. The CDR3, as DNA: TGTGCCAGCAGTTCGGGACTAGCGGGAGTGGGTGTCAGGGAGACCCAGTACTTC.

Comment on this clone: Its ends do not fully match the called genes, so a read error is possible. The chain carries TRBV6-5 and TRBJ2-1; 8 bases agree with TRBD2. The length of the CDR3 is 12 residues. Germline V lookup: CDR1 MNHEY, CDR2 SVGAGI. The CDR3 coding sequence is TGTGCCAGCAGTCGGGGGGGCGGGGGCGTGGTCTTC. Residues: CASSRGGGGVVF.

This clone has a single count. V usage is TRBV20-1 and J usage is TRBJ2-5; maybe TRBD2 (5 bases). V dropped 6 bases and J dropped 5 bases, with 10 bases sitting between them. Germline values: CDR1 DFQATT, CDR2 SNEGSKA (reference sequence). This CDR3 region has 11 residues. CDR3 protein: CSARGMETQYF. Written as DNA, the CDR3 is TGCAGTGCCCGGGGTATGGAGACCCAGTACTTC.

This clone was counted between two and nine times. This rearrangement joins TRBV28 to TRBJ1-2; D gene ambiguous. V was cut by 5 bases and J by 3 bases, with 10 bases left in between. Per germline, CDR1 MDHEN and CDR2 SYDVKM. This CDR3 has 13 amino acids. CDR3 DNA: TGTGCCAGCAGTCAGGACGGGGACTATGGCTACACCTTC. It codes for CASSQDGDYGYTF.

CDR3 in amino acids: CASSVRPGTSGNKNIQYF. The CDR3 bases are TGTGCCAGCAGCGTGCGCCCAGGGACTAGCGGGAATAAAAACATTCAGTACTTC. This sequence joins TRBV9 and TRBJ2-4, with 13 bases aligning to TRBD2. The V gene's germline CDR1 is SGDLS and CDR2 YYNGEE. There are 18 residues in the CDR3. Trimming cost V 2 bases and J 4 bases; bases outside gene matches: 9.

This sequence joins TRBV7-8 and TRBJ2-7; 10 nucleotides line up with TRBD2. The V and J ends lost 5 bases and 5 bases, in that order; junction bases with no gene match: 12. CDR3 size: 16 residues. Germline V gives CDR1 SGHVS, CDR2 FQNEAQ. The CDR3 nucleotides are TGTGCCAGCAGCCCAATGGGGAGCGGGAGGGGCCACGAGCAGTACTTC. It encodes CASSPMGSGRGHEQYF.

The genes are TRBV11-3 and TRBJ2-1; 9 bases map to TRBD1. The CDR3 covers 17 residues. Germline V gives CDR1 SGHNT, CDR2 YENEEA. J lost 4 bases, V lost 0 bases, and 7 bases had no gene match. In nucleotides, the CDR3 is TGTGCCAGCAGCTTAGATCAGGGGACAGGGATGTACAATGAGCAGTTCTTC. Protein product: CASSLDQGTGMYNEQFF. Looking up the rest from reference TRBV11-3 and TRBJ2-1 gives the full variable domain: EAGVVQSPRYKIIEKKQPVAFWCNPISGHNTLYWYLQNLGQGPELLIRYENEEAVDDSQLPKDRFSAERLKGVDSTLKIQPAELGDSAVYLCASSLDQGTGMYNEQFFGPGTRLTVL.

This clone was seen a handful of times. This chain joins TRBV10-1 and TRBJ1-2, with TRBD1 as a possible D gene (5 bases). V was pared by 4 bases and J by 3 bases, with 9 bases between. This CDR3 spans 13 amino acids. The germline V gene encodes CDR1 WNHNN and CDR2 SYGVQD (reference sequence). The CDR3 DNA reads TGCGCCAGCAGTGTGGGGGGAGACTATGGCTACACCTTC. It yields the protein CASSVGGDYGYTF.

This chain connects TRBV7-2 to TRBJ2-3; a weak D match, TRBD2 (7 bases). Germline CDR1 reads SGHTA; CDR2 reads FQGNSA. Trimming took 1 base from V and 2 from J, leaving 10 bases between them. The CDR3 is 15 residues long. The DNA for the CDR3 is TGTGCCAGCAGCTTAGAGGGGGGGGTCACAGATACGCAGTATTTT. It encodes CASSLEGGVTDTQYF.